This T cell receptor beta chain was sequenced during a study of cytomegalovirus exposure and HLA in healthy donors. Study-wide context: Drawn from HLA-typed donors, some 80 million unique TCRs were held in an early data release.

Healthy bone marrow donors supplied every sample. Of note for this clone: Its antigen is currently unknown.

13 Jbeta primers and 60 Vbeta primers were used for the PCR. The protocol was immunoSEQ multiplex PCR, while the TCRdb copy is restricted to in-frame clones and leaves out a portion. The table lists about 98,000 clones, roughly 76% of them singletons. Study conclusions and caveats: There were 160 or so TCR beta chains listed as cytomegalovirus-associated. The HLA-A and HLA-B alleles of most subjects were reportedly predicted accurately from TCR beta sequences.

The CDR3 spans 17 residues. Germline CDR1 is SGDLS and CDR2 is YYNGEE. V was pared by 3 bases and J by 6 bases, with 22 bases between. This rearrangement joins TRBV9 to TRBJ2-4; a weak D match, TRBD1 (6 bases). The sequence derives from a female donor in good health and CMV-seronegative. The sample was PBMCs. CDR3 region: CASSATPGAEGRNIQYF. The DNA for the CDR3 is TGTGCCAGCAGCGCCACCCCAGGGGCCGAGGGGAGAAACATTCAGTACTTC.